This passage covers 24 T cell receptor beta chains from one sample sequenced in a study of blood T cell repertoires in COVID-19. Here immunoSEQ multiplex PCR was the method, and the copy in TCRdb shows in-frame clones only, minus some. Of some 400,000 clones in the sample, 89% were seen once. Sequenced sample: PBMCs or T cells enriched from blood (not recorded which). These receptors were obtained from a woman in her twenties or thirties who had recovered from COVID-19.

The chain uses TRBV5-1 and TRBJ2-5, with D possibly matching TRBD1 (5 bases). Looked up from germline, CDR1 is SGHRS and CDR2 is YFSETQ. The CDR3 runs 13 residues. The V end lost 1 base, the J end lost 5 bases, and 9 bases lay between the germline ends. The CDR3: CASSLQGSETQYF. CDR3 coding DNA: TGCGCCAGCAGCTTGCAGGGTTCCGAGACCCAGTACTTC.

The chain combines TRBV20-1 with TRBJ2-3; D uncertain. V was trimmed by 1 base and J by 5 bases, leaving 4 bases between them. The CDR3 is 11 amino acids. The germline gives CDR1 DFQATT, CDR2 SNEGSKA (reference sequence). Here the CDR3 DNA reads TGCAGTGCTAGAGGGAGAGATACGCAGTATTTT. It yields the protein CSARGRDTQYF.

V is TRBV3-1 (or the pseudogene TRBV3-2) and J is TRBJ2-1; D is possibly TRBD2 (5 bases). Deletions cut 3 bases from V and 12 bases from J, with 12 bases between. The length of the CDR3 is 12 residues. Germline loops: CDR1 LGHDT, CDR2 YNNKEL (reference sequence). CDR3 nucleotide sequence: TGTGCCAGCAGCCATGGGAGACGGGGGCAGTTCTTC. Translated, it gives CASSHGRRGQFF.

The gene calls are TRBV27 and TRBJ2-1; the D gene is possibly TRBD2 (6 bases). This CDR3 region has 11 residues. Trimming cost V 2 bases and J 16 bases, with 12 bases left between them. Germline-derived CDR1 and CDR2 are MNHEY and SMNVEV (reference sequence). The DNA for the CDR3 is TGTGCCAGCAGTTTAGGGGGGAGACTCTTCTTC. Translating it yields CASSLGGRLFF.

The chain couples TRBV6-4 to TRBJ2-3, with 14 bases identical to TRBD2. Germline values: CDR1 MRHNA, CDR2 SNTAGT. V lost 2 bases and J lost 4; bases outside the gene matches: 2. The CDR3 runs 16 residues. Here the CDR3 DNA reads TGTGCCAGCAGTGACGGACTAGCGGGAGGATCAGATACGCAGTATTTT. As protein: CASSDGLAGGSDTQYF.

This clone was seen a single time. The chain is built from TRBV30 and TRBJ2-7; D gene unclear. Trimming pared 1 base from V and 4 bases from J, leaving 14 bases between. This CDR3 has 14 residues. Per germline, CDR1 GTSNPN and CDR2 SVGIG (reference sequence). The CDR3 is CAWSADLARYEQYF. Written as DNA, the CDR3 is TGTGCCTGGAGTGCGGATCTGGCTAGGTACGAGCAGTACTTC.

The chain joins TRBV27 to TRBJ2-1; tentative D call: TRBD1 (5 bases). CDR1 is MNHEY, CDR2 SMNVEV, per germline (reference sequence). V dropped 3 bases and J dropped 9 bases, with 12 bases sitting between them. The CDR3 has 13 amino acids. CDR3 in amino acids: CASSFGRVGEQFF. The CDR3, as DNA: TGTGCCAGCAGTTTCGGCAGGGTGGGTGAGCAGTTCTTC.

The chain couples TRBV28 to TRBJ2-2; maybe TRBD1 (5 bases). Trimming pared 4 bases from V and 6 bases from J, leaving 18 bases between. CDR3 size: 16 residues. Germline V lookup: CDR1 MDHEN, CDR2 SYDVKM. The CDR3 protein is CASSSGHRGLAGELFF. DNA for the CDR3: TGTGCCAGCAGTTCTGGACACCGTGGGTTGGCCGGGGAGCTGTTTTTT.

This chain links TRBV11-2 with TRBJ1-2, with TRBD1 identical over 9 bases. Trimming at V came to 5 bases and at J to 5 bases, leaving 6 bases not matched to a gene. CDR3 length equals 14 residues. Germline V gives CDR1 SGHAT, CDR2 FQNNGV. The CDR3 coding sequence is TGTGCCAGCAGCCAGGGGACAGGGAGGTATGGCTACACCTTC. Translation: CASSQGTGRYGYTF.

V is TRBV5-5 and J is TRBJ2-7, with D possibly matching TRBD1 (5 bases). V lost 0 bases and J 4 bases, leaving 23 bases between the germline ends. Germline loops: CDR1 SGHKS, CDR2 YYEKEE (reference sequence). This CDR3 has 18 amino acids. CDR3 loop: CASSLVGFRDPINYEQYF. CDR3 DNA: TGTGCCAGCAGCTTGGTAGGTTTCAGGGATCCGATCAATTACGAGCAGTACTTC.

This rearrangement joins TRBV30 to TRBJ1-6; tentatively, D is TRBD1 (5 bases). Germline CDR1 reads GTSNPN; CDR2 reads SVGIG (reference sequence). The CDR3 is 18 amino acids. The V end lost 0 bases, the J end lost 0 bases, and 15 bases lay between the germline ends. As DNA, the CDR3 is TGTGCCTGGAGTGTAGGCAGGGCCCTGAGCTCCTATAATTCACCCCTCCACTTT. Translating gives CAWSVGRALSSYNSPLHF. Full variable domain (missing parts from reference TRBV30 and TRBJ1-6): SQTIHQWPATLVQPVGSPLSLECTVEGTSNPNLYWYRQAAGRGLQLLFYSVGIGQISSEVPQNLSASRPQDRQFILSSKKLLLSDSGFYLCAWSVGRALSSYNSPLHFGNGTRLTVT.

This clone was seen only a few times. The chain carries TRBV4-3 and TRBJ1-2, with D maybe TRBD1 (6 bases). The CDR3 is 15 residues long. V was pared by 1 base and J by 5 bases, with 14 bases between. The germline gives CDR1 LGHNA, CDR2 YSLEER. The DNA of the CDR3 is TGCGCCAGCAGCCAAGGGCGCGGGGGCATGTATGGCTACACCTTC. This gives the protein CASSQGRGGMYGYTF.

The chain employs TRBV7-3 and TRBJ2-1; D perhaps matches TRBD2 (6 bases). This CDR3 has 16 amino acids. Germline V CDR1 and CDR2: SGHTA, FQGTGA. V gave up 1 base and J gave up 3 bases, with 13 bases separating them. CDR3 nucleotides: TGTGCCAGCAGCTTAAGCAGACTAGGGCTCTACAATGAGCAGTTCTTC. Protein: CASSLSRLGLYNEQFF.

This clone was seen a single time. V and J are TRBV6-6 and TRBJ2-3; D not certain. Germline lookup yields CDR1 MNHNY and CDR2 SVGAGI (reference sequence). Trimming removed 1 base at V and 0 bases at J, with 5 bases between. The CDR3 loop spans 14 amino acids. The CDR3 DNA sequence: TGTGCCAGCAGTTACTACGGGAGCACAGATACGCAGTATTTT. Translating it yields CASSYYGSTDTQYF.

CDR3 bases: TGCAGTGCCCAGCAGGGGGAGACCCAGTACTTC. It codes for CSAQQGETQYF. V gene TRBV20-1 combines with J gene TRBJ2-5, with D maybe TRBD1 (6 bases). CDR3 length: 11 amino acids. Trimming stripped 6 bases from V and 5 bases from J, with 10 bases between. Germline V gene data show CDR1 as DFQATT and CDR2 as SNEGSKA (reference sequence).

The chain is built from TRBV5-1 and TRBJ2-7, with D hard to call. CDR3 length: 13 residues. Per the germline V gene, CDR1 is SGHRS and CDR2 is YFSETQ. V was trimmed by 1 base and J by 0 bases, leaving 5 bases between them. Here the CDR3 reads CASSLFGSYEQYF. CDR3 coding DNA: TGCGCCAGCAGCTTGTTCGGCTCCTACGAGCAGTACTTC. The variable domain in full, completed from reference TRBV5-1 and TRBJ2-7, reads KAGVTQTPRYLIKTRGQQVTLSCSPISGHRSVSWYQQTPGQGLQFLFEYFSETQRNKGNFPGRFSGRQFSNSRSEMNVSTLELGDSALYLCASSLFGSYEQYFGPGTRLTVT.

The CDR3 is CASSQSRELYGYTF. CDR3 sequence (DNA): TGCGCCAGCAGTCAATCTCGAGAACTCTATGGCTACACCTTC. The chain carries TRBV23-1 and TRBJ1-2, with D hard to call. TRBV23-1 is placed among ORFs of uncertain function. Trimming took 0 bases from V and 4 from J, leaving 9 bases between them. CDR3 length equals 14 residues.

The chain is built from TRBV5-1 and TRBJ1-5; tentatively, D is TRBD1 (6 bases). The germline V gene has CDR1 SGHRS and CDR2 YFSETQ. The CDR3 spans 14 residues. V lost 0 bases to trimming and J lost 6 bases, with 10 bases between them. CDR3 in amino acids: CASSLGTEGQPQHF. Here the CDR3 DNA reads TGCGCCAGCAGCTTGGGGACAGAAGGTCAGCCCCAGCATTTT.

The chain has TRBV5-4 and TRBJ2-1; TRBD1 aligns across 7 bases. The CDR3 is 13 residues long. The J segment lost 10 bases and the V segment lost 5 bases, leaving 9 bases of the junction unmatched. Per germline, CDR1 SGHNT and CDR2 YYREEE (reference sequence). CDR3 sequence: CASRSDRVWEQFF. DNA of the CDR3: TGTGCCAGCAGATCCGACAGGGTTTGGGAGCAGTTCTTC.

V usage is TRBV10-3 and J usage is TRBJ1-1; 8 nucleotides line up with TRBD1. V trimming: 3 bases; J trimming: 1 base; junction bases outside the gene matches: 7. This CDR3 is 16 amino acids long. Germline V gives CDR1 ENHRY, CDR2 SYGVKD. CDR3 bases: TGTGCCATCAGTGACAGGGGGCCTTTTCCGAACACTGAAGCTTTCTTT. Translated, it gives CAISDRGPFPNTEAFF.

The chain couples TRBV19 to TRBJ1-4; D unclear. V shed 6 bases and J shed 3 bases, with 14 bases lying between them. Germline values: CDR1 LNHDA, CDR2 SQIVND (reference sequence). CDR3 size: 15 residues. Here the CDR3 reads CASSSPGAPNEKLFF. CDR3 bases: TGTGCCAGTAGCTCACCAGGCGCACCTAATGAAAAACTGTTTTTT.

This clone was seen once. The chain uses TRBV7-9 and TRBJ1-4; a weak D match, TRBD1 (5 bases). Trimming removed 8 bases at V and 3 bases at J, with 22 bases between. Germline V gene data show CDR1 as SEHNR and CDR2 as FQNEAQ (reference sequence). The CDR3 contains 17 residues. The CDR3 coding sequence is TGTGCCAGCTCCCTCACTGGGGGGGTTTCGGCTAATGAAAAACTGTTTTTT. Protein product: CASSLTGGVSANEKLFF.

The chain uses TRBV5-1 and TRBJ2-2, with D maybe TRBD1 (5 bases). The CDR3 runs to 17 residues. Germline lookup yields CDR1 SGHRS and CDR2 YFSETQ. Trimming shortened V by 1 base and J by 0 bases, and 13 bases separated the two germline ends. DNA of the CDR3: TGCGCCAGCAGCTTGAGTCTCGACAGTGCGAACACCGGGGAGCTGTTTTTT. It encodes CASSLSLDSANTGELFF.

The genes are TRBV4-1 and TRBJ2-2; D unclear. CDR1 is MGHRA and CDR2 is YSYEKL in the germline V gene. The CDR3 is 17 residues long. V shed 3 bases and J shed 4 bases, with 18 bases lying between them. The CDR3 loop reads CASSQSYALALTGELFF. CDR3 in DNA: TGCGCCAGCAGCCAGTCTTATGCTCTGGCCCTCACCGGGGAGCTGTTTTTT.